This T cell receptor beta chain was recovered during a study of T cell responses to AZD1222 COVID-19 vaccine (dated by TCRdb to the early 2020s). Describing the broader study: AZD1222 recipients with second doses at about 4 weeks or about 12 weeks were pooled, because spike-specific TCR depth and breadth did not differ between schedules. TCR sequencing was performed for roughly 250 trial participants, of whom roughly 200 were given two doses of AZD1222 and around 25 were given two doses of MenACWY control vaccine. Trial participants were enrolled by age into subgroups of 18-55, 56-69 and 70-plus years, and approximately 150, 30 and 60 TCR-sequenced participants, respectively, were included in these subgroups. What the research found in general, with its limitations: The 56-69-year group was small, and its depth increase did not reach significance, likely because of low power. Because no day 14 peak-response samples were available, the repertoires could be characterized only after the peak T cell response. Participants were mostly white British and included more females than males, and it was suggested by the authors that clonal diversity may have been underestimated. The vaccine-associated CD4 TCRs covered the entire spike protein, and the dominant responses fell in regions 160-218 and 743-854. Conclusions about previously exposed vaccinees are limited because only five to seven AZD1222 recipients were SARS-CoV-2 seropositive at baseline. After two AZD1222 doses, spike-specific TCR breadth and depth were significantly higher than at day 0 and than in MenACWY recipients. Nearly half of unique spike-specific TCRs reportedly recognized epitopes outside regions mutated in the B.1.351 and B.1.1.7 variants.

The CDR3 regions of human TCRbeta chains were analyzed by immunosequencing. Processing in the source paper ran as follows. TCRs in the repertoires were compared against a reference library of SARS-CoV-2-specific TCRs that had been generated with the MIRA antigen-specificity platform. Breadth was defined as the fraction of unique TCRs that were SARS-CoV-2-associated. Depth was defined as the fraction of total T cells that were SARS-CoV-2-associated. Using the MIRA data, each spike-specific TCR was mapped to the spike region that the TCR reacts to and placed in a CD4 or CD8 class. Log10-transformed breadth and depth values were compared by one-way ANOVA with Sidak's multiple comparisons tests. TCRdb re-hosts the immuneACCESS table, in-frame sequences only. Its copies lack some clones; in the studies checked, an unresolved V gene accounts for under half of them, and the cause for the rest is not known. The V and J calls and clone size are taken from that table; D and trimming were inferred from the DNA. The sample records tens of thousands of clones, around 86% of which are singletons. The ten largest clones capture under 3% of the sample.

As to this clone: Its binding antigen is unknown. There are no base qualities to consult, and no much larger clone falls within one base.

The CDR3 holds 17 amino acids from the cysteine to the phenylalanine. The DNA shown is the 51-base CDR3, in frame from base 1. V ends up 4 bases short and J 8 bases short, with an unmatched junction base count of 15. CDR1 SGHRS and CDR2 YFSETQ are derived from the germline V gene. According to the study, the label for this sample's time point signals: baseline before first vaccination. The vaccinee samples were drawn from two UK trials, COV001 and COV002, one of which was a single-blind randomized controlled phase 2/3 trial testing AZD1222 (ChAdOx1 nCoV-19) in healthy adults. For TCRbeta chain sequencing, PBMC samples from trial participants were taken at day 0 and at day 28 after the second dose.

The sample was peripheral blood, taken on day 0 of AZD1222 vaccination. Rearrangement joined TRBV5-1 to TRBJ1-6; 7 bases in between match TRBD1. The clonotype was recovered from an adult in good health. The CDR3: CASSLQTGPHIDSPLHF. The nucleotide sequence is TGCGCCAGCAGCCTTCAGACAGGGCCCCATATTGATTCACCCCTCCACTTT.